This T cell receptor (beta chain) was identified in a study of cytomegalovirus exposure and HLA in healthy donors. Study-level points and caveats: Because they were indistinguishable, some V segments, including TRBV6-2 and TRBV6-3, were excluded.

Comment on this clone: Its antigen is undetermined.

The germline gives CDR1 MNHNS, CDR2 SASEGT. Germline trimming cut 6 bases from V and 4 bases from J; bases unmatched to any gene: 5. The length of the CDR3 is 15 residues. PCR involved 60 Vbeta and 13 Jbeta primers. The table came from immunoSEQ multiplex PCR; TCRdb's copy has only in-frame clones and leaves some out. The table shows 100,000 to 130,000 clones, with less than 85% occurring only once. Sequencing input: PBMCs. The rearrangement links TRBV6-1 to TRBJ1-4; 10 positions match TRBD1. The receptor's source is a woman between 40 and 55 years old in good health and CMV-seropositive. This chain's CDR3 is CASSKGQGSNEKLFF. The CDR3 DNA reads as TGTGCCAGCAGCAAGGGACAGGGGAGTAATGAAAAACTGTTTTTT.